This TCR beta chain is from a study of shared clonotypes between healthy human individuals. Points from the study as a whole: Blood was the only sampled material, and tissue repertoires likely differ.

The donor cohort consisted entirely of Caucasian adults residing in Nashville, Tennessee. Several immunoSEQ plates held equal portions of the genomic DNA taken from each subset. On sorted subsets, replicate PCRs used 150 to 250 ng DNA, or 25,000 to 35,000 T cell genomes. The protocol was immunoSEQ multiplex PCR, while the TCRdb copy is restricted to in-frame clones and leaves out a portion. The data show roughly 1,100,000 clones, around 76% seen once. Note on this clone: Its target is unknown.

Sequencing used memory CD4+ T cells sorted from blood. Regarding subset: CD45RA-negative fraction. The clonotype was recovered from a man aged 18 to 30 in good health.

CDR3 DNA: TGTGCCAGCAGTGAAACACACAGGGGTCAGCCCCAGCATTTT. Residues: CASSETHRGQPQHF. The chain joins TRBV6-1 to TRBJ1-5, with TRBD1 matching over 7 bases. This CDR3 comprises 14 residues. Germline trimming cut 2 bases from V and 6 bases from J; bases unmatched to any gene: 4. Per the germline V gene, CDR1 is MNHNS and CDR2 is SASEGT.